The 27 T cell receptor beta chains below come from one sample, sequenced in a study of OX40 agonist ivuxolimab in advanced cancers. Library preparation employed the immunoSEQ multiplex PCR assay. This immuneACCESS table, as held by TCRdb, lists in-frame sequences with V and J called but not all clones. Of the missing ones, under half trace to an unresolved V gene in checked studies; the others have no known cause. The sample records tens of thousands of clones, around 80% of which are singletons. 4% to 5% of the sample belongs to the ten largest clones. The source was CD4+ or CD8+ T cells sorted from blood, collected in a trial of the OX40 agonist ivuxolimab. These receptors were obtained from an adult with an advanced solid tumor such as melanoma, head and neck, liver or kidney cancer.

The V gene is TRBV25-1, the J gene TRBJ2-1; TRBD2 is a possible D gene (5 bases). Germline V gives CDR1 MGHDK, CDR2 SYGVNS. V dropped 3 bases and J dropped 11 bases, with 14 bases sitting between them. The CDR3 has 13 residues. CDR3 DNA: TGTGCCAGCAGTGATCCAGCGAAGCGGAAGCAGTTCTTC. Translated: CASSDPAKRKQFF.

This clone came up many times. This sequence joins TRBV6-1 and TRBJ2-7; D gene unclear. Germline CDR1 and CDR2: MNHNS and SASEGT. The V end was cut by 3 bases, the J end by 3 bases, with 15 bases between. CDR3 length equals 15 residues. CDR3 DNA sequence: TGTGCCAGCAGTGATGGGGAAAACCTCCTCTACGAGCAGTACTTC. Its translation: CASSDGENLLYEQYF.

The CDR3 is CASSPFGVGNTIYF. CDR3 in DNA: TGCGCCAGCAGCCCATTTGGGGTTGGAAACACCATATATTTT. The chain combines TRBV5-1 with TRBJ1-3; D is undetermined. The CDR3 is made up of 14 amino acids. The germline CDR1 and CDR2 sequences are SGHRS and YFSETQ. V shed 4 bases and J shed 3 bases, with 11 bases lying between them.

The genes are TRBV6-5 and TRBJ1-6; D may be TRBD1 (5 bases). Germline V gene data show CDR1 as MNHEY and CDR2 as SVGAGI. V was trimmed by 6 bases and J by 8 bases, leaving 14 bases between them. The CDR3 consists of 14 residues. Written as DNA, the CDR3 is TGTGCCAGCAGAAAAGGGACCACTCATTCACCCCTCCACTTT. As protein: CASRKGTTHSPLHF.

This rearrangement joins TRBV30 to TRBJ2-3, with 7 bases matching TRBD2. The junction had 5 bases not matched to a gene; V was cut back by 1 base and J by 1 base. Looked up from germline, CDR1 is GTSNPN and CDR2 is SVGIG (reference sequence). CDR3 length: 15 residues. DNA for the CDR3: TGTGCCTGGAGTGGGGAAGCGGGACGCACAGATACGCAGTATTTT. Its protein is CAWSGEAGRTDTQYF. The entire variable domain, with the rest obtained from reference TRBV30 and TRBJ2-3, is as follows: SQTIHQWPATLVQPVGSPLSLECTVEGTSNPNLYWYRQAAGRGLQLLFYSVGIGQISSEVPQNLSASRPQDRQFILSSKKLLLSDSGFYLCAWSGEAGRTDTQYFGPGTRLTVL.

The rearrangement joins TRBV5-1 to TRBJ1-3, with D possibly TRBD1 on 6 matching bases. V gave up 2 bases and J gave up 8 bases, with 14 bases separating them. Per the germline V gene, CDR1 is SGHRS and CDR2 is YFSETQ. The CDR3 extends over 14 amino acids. CDR3 protein: CASSLMGARDTIYF. CDR3 DNA sequence: TGCGCCAGCAGCTTAATGGGGGCGAGGGACACCATATATTTT.

The rearrangement uses TRBV5-1 and TRBJ1-4; tentative D call: TRBD1 (5 bases). The CDR3 is 15 amino acids. Trimming cost V 4 bases and J 3 bases, with 13 bases left between them. Germline V CDR1 and CDR2: SGHRS, YFSETQ. The CDR3 coding sequence is TGCGCCAGCAGCCCGGAAGGGGTACCTAATGAAAAACTGTTTTTT. It is translated as CASSPEGVPNEKLFF.

V and J are TRBV5-4 and TRBJ1-1; the D gene is possibly TRBD1 (6 bases). This CDR3 spans 13 amino acids. Germline V gene sequence: CDR1 SGHNT, CDR2 YYREEE (reference sequence). Trimming stripped 2 bases from V and 7 bases from J, with 12 bases between. The CDR3 loop reads CASSFGGQGEAFF. In DNA form, the CDR3 reads TGTGCCAGCAGCTTCGGGGGGCAAGGTGAAGCTTTCTTT.

V and J are TRBV29-1 and TRBJ2-1; no firm D call. Germline V lookup: CDR1 SQVTM, CDR2 ANQGSEA. Trimming pared 7 bases from V and 0 bases from J, leaving 16 bases between. The CDR3 contains 15 residues. This chain's CDR3 is CSARGLALSYNEQFF. CDR3 coding DNA: TGCAGCGCCCGTGGGCTTGCTCTCTCCTACAATGAGCAGTTCTTC.

This chain links TRBV7-2 with TRBJ2-7; a weak D match, TRBD2 (5 bases). V lost 1 base and J lost 4, with 8 bases in between. This CDR3 has 13 amino acids. The germline gives CDR1 SGHTA, CDR2 FQGNSA. CDR3 sequence (DNA): TGTGCCAGCAGCTTAGAGCGGATTTACGAGCAGTACTTC. Translated, it gives CASSLERIYEQYF.

The chain uses TRBV27 and TRBJ1-1, with TRBD1 identical over 7 bases. The CDR3 length is 15 residues. Trimming cost V 5 bases and J 1 base; bases outside gene matches: 7. CDR1 MNHEY and CDR2 SMNVEV come from the germline V gene (reference sequence). The CDR3 here is CASSPGTVRNTEAFF. In nucleotides, the CDR3 is TGTGCCAGCAGTCCCGGGACAGTTCGGAACACTGAAGCTTTCTTT.

CDR3 nucleotide sequence: TGTGCCAGCAGCTTCGGGCTCAGTAATGAAAAACTGTTTTTT. This gives the protein CASSFGLSNEKLFF. This rearrangement joins TRBV5-4 to TRBJ1-4; D uncertain. CDR3 size: 14 residues. V dropped 2 bases and J dropped 4 bases, with 9 bases sitting between them. Germline loops: CDR1 SGHNT, CDR2 YYREEE (reference sequence). The variable domain in full, completed from reference TRBV5-4 and TRBJ1-4, reads ETGVTQSPTHLIKTRGQQVTLRCSSQSGHNTVSWYQQALGQGPQFIFQYYREEENGRGNFPPRFSGLQFPNYSSELNVNALELDDSALYLCASSFGLSNEKLFFGSGTQLSVL.

This clone was observed once. V and J are TRBV5-8 and TRBJ1-1; D gene unclear. This CDR3 comprises 14 residues. The V gene lost 1 base and the J gene lost 1 base, with 8 bases spanning the gap. Germline CDR1 and CDR2: SGHTS and YDEGEE. The CDR3 reads CASSLISRNTEAFF. The CDR3 DNA reads as TGTGCCAGCAGCTTGATTAGTAGGAACACTGAAGCTTTCTTT. Variable domain in full (rest from reference TRBV5-8 and TRBJ1-1): EAGVTQSPTHLIKTRGQQATLRCSPISGHTSVYWYQQALGLGLQFLLWYDEGEERNRGNFPPRFSGRQFPNYSSELNVNALELEDSALYLCASSLISRNTEAFFGQGTRLTVV.

J is TRBJ1-6 and V is TRBV19; TRBD1 matches at 7 bases. The germline V gene encodes CDR1 LNHDA and CDR2 SQIVND (reference sequence). V dropped 7 bases and J dropped 7; count of bases not matched to a gene: 10. The CDR3 is made up of 15 amino acids. In DNA, the CDR3 is TGTGCCAGTACCCCGGCCGGGACAGTCAATTCACCCCTCCACTTT. It yields the protein CASTPAGTVNSPLHF.

The chain carries TRBV5-1 and TRBJ1-1, with a possible D match to TRBD1 (6 bases). This CDR3 spans 14 amino acids. Germline loops: CDR1 SGHRS, CDR2 YFSETQ. Trimming removed 3 bases at V and 5 bases at J, with 14 bases between. The CDR3 region has the DNA TGCGCCAGCAGCTCTCAGACAGGTACGACTGAAGCTTTCTTT. Protein sequence: CASSSQTGTTEAFF. The full variable domain, rest sourced from reference TRBV5-1 and TRBJ1-1, is KAGVTQTPRYLIKTRGQQVTLSCSPISGHRSVSWYQQTPGQGLQFLFEYFSETQRNKGNFPGRFSGRQFSNSRSEMNVSTLELGDSALYLCASSSQTGTTEAFFGQGTRLTVV.

The chain carries TRBV9 and TRBJ2-3, with 12 bases identical to TRBD2. Trimming at V came to 4 bases and at J to 2 bases, leaving 8 bases not matched to a gene. The CDR3 is made up of 17 amino acids. Germline values: CDR1 SGDLS, CDR2 YYNGEE. CDR3 in DNA: TGTGCCAGCAGCTCTAGGACTAGCGGGACCTTCACAGATACGCAGTATTTT. Protein: CASSSRTSGTFTDTQYF.

V is TRBV6-5 and J is TRBJ1-5; D gene ambiguous. CDR3 length: 14 amino acids. V dropped 0 bases and J dropped 7 bases, with 10 bases sitting between them. CDR1 and CDR2 (germline): MNHEY, SVGAGI. CDR3 loop: CASSYSISRQPQHF. As DNA, the CDR3 is TGTGCCAGCAGTTACTCGATTTCGAGGCAGCCCCAGCATTTT.

The V gene is TRBV6-5, the J gene TRBJ1-5; 7 bases line up with TRBD1. The CDR3 has 14 amino acids. The ends lost 5 bases at V and 3 bases at J; junction bases unmatched: 4. The V gene's germline CDR1 is MNHEY and CDR2 SVGAGI. CDR3 loop: CASSPGQFNQPQHF. CDR3 nucleotides: TGTGCCAGCAGTCCGGGACAGTTCAATCAGCCCCAGCATTTT.

The V and J genes are TRBV10-3 and TRBJ2-7; the match to TRBD1 covers 11 bases. CDR3 length: 18 amino acids. Germline V gives CDR1 ENHRY, CDR2 SYGVKD. The junction had 11 bases not matched to a gene; V was cut back by 4 bases and J by 0 bases. The CDR3 region has the DNA TGTGCCATCAGTGGCCGGGACAGGGGGGGCCCTGGCTCCTACGAGCAGTACTTC. Amino acid sequence: CAISGRDRGGPGSYEQYF.

The chain links TRBV19 to TRBJ1-5; D is perhaps TRBD1 (6 bases). V dropped 4 bases and J dropped 5 bases, with 6 bases sitting between them. The germline V gene has CDR1 LNHDA and CDR2 SQIVND (reference sequence). This CDR3 comprises 12 residues. The CDR3 coding sequence is TGTGCCAGTAGTAACAGGGATCAGCCCCAGCATTTT. Translation gives CASSNRDQPQHF.

The count of this clone is one. V gene TRBV18 combines with J gene TRBJ1-5; no clear D gene. Deletions cut 3 bases from V and 4 bases from J, with 7 bases between. Germline loops: CDR1 KGHSH, CDR2 LQKENI. CDR3 size: 13 residues. The CDR3 bases are TGTGCCAGCTCACCGTGGGGAAATCAGCCCCAGCATTTT. Its protein is CASSPWGNQPQHF.

This sequence joins TRBV19 and TRBJ2-7; 10 positions agree with TRBD1. Germline-derived CDR1 and CDR2 are LNHDA and SQIVND (reference sequence). This CDR3 has 14 amino acids. J was trimmed by 2 bases and V by 10 bases; bases with no gene match: 8. DNA for the CDR3: TGTGCCACTCGACCGGGACAGGGGACCTACGAGCAGTACTTC. Amino acids: CATRPGQGTYEQYF.

The genes are TRBV19 and TRBJ1-2; 8 positions match TRBD1. The CDR3 totals 13 residues. Unmatched junction bases numbered 3, after V lost 5 bases and J lost 4 bases. Looked up from germline, CDR1 is LNHDA and CDR2 is SQIVND (reference sequence). CDR3 protein: CASSQDRVYGYTF. The CDR3 DNA is TGTGCCAGTAGTCAGGACAGGGTCTATGGCTACACCTTC.

The rearrangement uses TRBV28 and TRBJ2-2; 10 bases are a match to TRBD1. This CDR3 is 15 amino acids long. After removal of 3 bases from V and 5 bases from J, the junction contained 3 bases not matched to a gene. Germline V gene lookup returns CDR1 MDHEN and CDR2 SYDVKM. This chain's CDR3 is CASSLRTGGTGELFF. The CDR3 DNA reads TGTGCCAGCAGTTTGAGGACAGGGGGTACCGGGGAGCTGTTTTTT.

The chain links TRBV27 to TRBJ2-2; D is tentatively TRBD1 or TRBD2 (5 bases each). The CDR3 has 15 amino acids. Germline V gene lookup returns CDR1 MNHEY and CDR2 SMNVEV (reference sequence). The germline V and J ends were trimmed by 4 bases and 1 base, with 10 bases remaining between them. The CDR3 reads CASSWDRQNTGELFF. The CDR3 bases are TGTGCCAGCAGTTGGGACCGACAGAACACCGGGGAGCTGTTTTTT.

The CDR3 loop is CAREDRGLTYNEQFF. The CDR3 nucleotides are TGTGCCAGGGAAGACAGGGGTCTTACCTACAATGAGCAGTTCTTC. This sequence joins TRBV2 and TRBJ2-1, with TRBD1 identical over 8 bases. J gave up 2 bases and V 9 bases, and 9 bases lay outside the gene matches. The germline V gene has CDR1 SNHLY and CDR2 FYNNEI. The CDR3 is 15 amino acids.

The rearrangement links TRBV28 to TRBJ2-2; perhaps TRBD2 as D (7 bases). The germline CDR1 and CDR2 sequences are MDHEN and SYDVKM. This CDR3 comprises 15 residues. The V end lost 7 bases, the J end lost 2 bases, and 14 bases lay between the germline ends. CDR3: CASTMGGTNTGELFF. As DNA, the CDR3 is TGTGCCAGCACCATGGGGGGGACAAACACCGGGGAGCTGTTTTTT.